These 9 T cell receptor beta chains were all obtained from the same sample, sequenced in a study of blood T cells in healthy people across ages. Using a J-beta primer mix together with a sample-barcoded 5' primer, a second PCR was run for roughly 6 to 12 cycles. TCRdb reprocessed the 5' RACE reads with MiXCR, giving one entry per CDR3 protein. The table shows about a million distinct CDR3 sequences, with 45% to 50% occurring only once. The sample was blood. The source of these receptors is a man aged 25-40 years in good health.

The chain carries TRBV12-3 or TRBV12-4 and TRBJ1-2, with D possibly TRBD1 on 5 matching bases. V was cut by 5 bases and J by 4 bases, with 11 bases left in between. The length of the CDR3 is 13 residues. The chain's CDR3 is CASSVGAGYGYTF. The CDR3 nucleotides are TGTGCCAGCAGTGTAGGGGCGGGCTATGGCTACACCTTC.

V usage is TRBV28 and J usage is TRBJ1-2, with unresolved D. Per germline, CDR1 MDHEN and CDR2 SYDVKM. CDR3 size: 12 residues. The V end was cut by 4 bases, the J end by 4 bases, with 7 bases between. The DNA for the CDR3 is TGTGCCAGCAGTTCATGGGTCTATGGCTACACCTTC. It specifies CASSSWVYGYTF.

Ten or more counts support this clonotype. V is TRBV28 and J is TRBJ2-1, with D perhaps given as TRBD1 or TRBD2 (6 bases each). CDR1 and CDR2 (germline): MDHEN, SYDVKM. V dropped 6 bases and J dropped 10 bases, with 16 bases sitting between them. The CDR3 loop spans 13 amino acids. The CDR3 bases are TGTGCCAGCAGCCCCGGGGGCAAAGGGGAGCAGTTCTTC. Translating it yields CASSPGGKGEQFF.

J is TRBJ2-7 and V is TRBV11-2; D gene uncertain. Trimming took 5 bases from V and 7 from J, leaving 21 bases between them. This CDR3 has 15 amino acids. Germline V gives CDR1 SGHAT, CDR2 FQNNGV. CDR3 nucleotide sequence: TGTGCCAGCAGCGGACCCCCAGCTCTTTTGGGTGAGCAGTACTTC. It yields the protein CASSGPPALLGEQYF.

This clonotype was counted only a few times. The chain links TRBV2 to TRBJ2-3, with 14 bases identical to TRBD2. Trimming removed 5 bases from V and 3 bases from J; junction bases left unmatched: 4. The CDR3 spans 16 residues. The germline V gene encodes CDR1 SNHLY and CDR2 FYNNEI. Here the CDR3 reads CASSRTSGGPTDTQYF. In nucleotides, the CDR3 is TGTGCCAGCAGTAGGACTAGCGGGGGGCCTACAGATACGCAGTATTTT.

This chain links TRBV29-1 with TRBJ2-2, with D unresolved. This CDR3 region has 10 residues. V was pared by 7 bases and J by 7 bases, with 7 bases between. The germline V gene encodes CDR1 SQVTM and CDR2 ANQGSEA. CDR3 bases: TGCAGCGCTCTAGGCGGGGAGCTGTTTTTT. It codes for CSALGGELFF.

The V call is TRBV20-1, the J call TRBJ1-1, with D hard to call. The CDR3 runs to 14 residues. The V gene's germline CDR1 is DFQATT and CDR2 SNEGSKA (reference sequence). V gave up 2 bases and J gave up 4 bases, with 14 bases separating them. CDR3 coding DNA: TGCAGTGCTAGAAAACAGAATCAAGGCACTGAAGCTTTCTTT. Translation gives CSARKQNQGTEAFF.

In its sample, this clonotype was seen many times. This chain joins TRBV6-6 and TRBJ1-4, with D unresolved. Germline V gene sequence: CDR1 MNHNY, CDR2 SVGAGI (reference sequence). The V gene lost 2 bases and the J gene lost 5 bases, with 12 bases spanning the gap. The CDR3 contains 15 residues. CDR3 region: CASSYPLAGNEKLFF. The CDR3 nucleotides are TGTGCCAGCAGTTACCCCCTGGCGGGAAATGAAAAACTGTTTTTT.

This clonotype was detected only a few times. This chain connects TRBV27 to TRBJ2-1; TRBD2 aligns across 11 bases. Germline V gene sequence: CDR1 MNHEY, CDR2 SMNVEV (reference sequence). V lost 0 bases to trimming and J lost 8 bases; unmatched junction nucleotides: 6. The CDR3 has 16 residues. DNA for the CDR3: TGTGCCAGCAGTTTATCGGGGACTAGCGGTTCATATGAGCAGTTCTTC. Protein: CASSLSGTSGSYEQFF.